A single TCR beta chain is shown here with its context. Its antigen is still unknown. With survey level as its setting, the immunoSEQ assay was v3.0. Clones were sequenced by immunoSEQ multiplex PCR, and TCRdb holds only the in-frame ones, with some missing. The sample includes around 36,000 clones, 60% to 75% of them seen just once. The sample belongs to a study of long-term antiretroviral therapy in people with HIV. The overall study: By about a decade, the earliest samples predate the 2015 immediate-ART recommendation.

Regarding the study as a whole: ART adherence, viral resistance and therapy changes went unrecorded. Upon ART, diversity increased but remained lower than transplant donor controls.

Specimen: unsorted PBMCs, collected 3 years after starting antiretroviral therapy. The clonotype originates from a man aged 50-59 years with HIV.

This chain's CDR3 is CASSQDPNTEAFF. The DNA of the CDR3 is TGTGCCAGCAGTCAGGACCCGAACACTGAAGCTTTCTTT. J is TRBJ1-1 and V is TRBV6-6; no firm D call. From germline, CDR1 is MNHNY and CDR2 SVGAGI (reference sequence). The length of the CDR3 is 13 residues. V was shortened by 5 bases and J by 1 base, with 8 bases between the two germline ends.